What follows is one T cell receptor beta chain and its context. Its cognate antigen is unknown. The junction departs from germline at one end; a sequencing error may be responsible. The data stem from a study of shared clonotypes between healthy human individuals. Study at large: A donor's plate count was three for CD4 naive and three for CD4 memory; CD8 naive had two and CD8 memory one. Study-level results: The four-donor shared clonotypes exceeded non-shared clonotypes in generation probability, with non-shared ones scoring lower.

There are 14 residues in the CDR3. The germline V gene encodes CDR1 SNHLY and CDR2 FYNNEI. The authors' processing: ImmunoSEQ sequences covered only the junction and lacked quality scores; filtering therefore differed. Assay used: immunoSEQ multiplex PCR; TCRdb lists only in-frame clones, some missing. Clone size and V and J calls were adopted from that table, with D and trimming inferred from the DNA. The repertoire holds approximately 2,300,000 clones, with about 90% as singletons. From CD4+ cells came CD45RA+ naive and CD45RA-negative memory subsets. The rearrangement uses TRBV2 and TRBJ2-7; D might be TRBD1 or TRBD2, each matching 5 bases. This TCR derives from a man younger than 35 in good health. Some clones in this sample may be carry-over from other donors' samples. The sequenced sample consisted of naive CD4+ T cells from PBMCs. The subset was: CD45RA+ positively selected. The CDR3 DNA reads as TGTGCCAGCAGTGGCTTTACCGGGGCCTACGTGCAGTACTTC. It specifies CASSGFTGAYVQYF.